The next 31 T cell receptor beta chains were all read from a single sample in a study of blood T cells in healthy people across ages. It was with a sample-barcoded 5' primer and a J-beta primer mix that a second PCR of about 6 to 12 cycles was run. TCRdb used MiXCR to reprocess the 5' RACE reads, holding one entry per CDR3 protein. This repertoire shows about 1.6 million distinct CDR3 sequences, about 35% found once; its top ten account for approximately 10%. The sample comprised blood. The receptors here all came from a woman aged 25-40 years in good health.

The gene calls are TRBV5-1 and TRBJ2-1, with 7 nucleotides matching TRBD1. Germline CDR1 SGHRS, CDR2 YFSETQ. V lost 2 bases, J lost 1 base, and 6 bases stayed unmatched. This CDR3 has 16 residues. The CDR3 region is CASSFSGQRSYNEQFF. Here the CDR3 DNA reads TGCGCCAGCAGCTTCTCGGGACAGAGGTCCTACAATGAGCAGTTCTTC.

The chain recombines TRBV5-1 with TRBJ1-6; possible D gene TRBD1, 5 bases. Germline values: CDR1 SGHRS, CDR2 YFSETQ. This CDR3 contains 14 residues. V shed 6 bases and J shed 9 bases, with 16 bases lying between them. CDR3 amino acids: CASKDNSQFSPLHF. In nucleotides, the CDR3 is TGCGCCAGCAAGGACAACTCTCAATTTTCACCCCTCCACTTT. Filled out from reference TRBV5-1 and TRBJ1-6, the complete variable domain reads KAGVTQTPRYLIKTRGQQVTLSCSPISGHRSVSWYQQTPGQGLQFLFEYFSETQRNKGNFPGRFSGRQFSNSRSEMNVSTLELGDSALYLCASKDNSQFSPLHFGNGTRLTVT.

The gene calls are TRBV12-3 or TRBV12-4 and TRBJ2-5, with D possibly being TRBD2 (5 bases). This CDR3 has 14 amino acids. V was pared by 1 base and J by 7 bases, with 13 bases between. The CDR3 nucleotides read TGTGCCAGCAGTTTAGAGAGGGATTTGGGGACCCAGTACTTC. Protein: CASSLERDLGTQYF.

The chain uses TRBV7-9 and TRBJ1-5; D not certain. Per the germline V gene, CDR1 is SEHNR and CDR2 is FQNEAQ (reference sequence). V gave up 1 base and J gave up 9 bases, with 13 bases separating them. CDR3 size: 14 residues. The CDR3 loop is CASSLDQASRPQHF. CDR3 DNA: TGTGCCAGCAGCTTAGACCAAGCGAGTCGGCCCCAGCATTTT.

V gene TRBV30 combines with J gene TRBJ1-2, with 8 bases matching TRBD1. Germline CDR1 reads GTSNPN; CDR2 reads SVGIG (reference sequence). J gave up 4 bases and V 1 base, and 2 bases lay outside the gene matches. CDR3 length equals 13 residues. This chain's CDR3 is CAWSGQGIYGYTF. The CDR3 DNA follows: TGTGCCTGGAGTGGACAGGGGATCTATGGCTACACCTTC.

The V and J genes are TRBV9 and TRBJ2-3; D unresolved. The CDR3 is made up of 13 amino acids. The V gene lost 0 bases and the J gene lost 3 bases, with 5 bases spanning the gap. The germline gives CDR1 SGDLS, CDR2 YYNGEE. The CDR3 nucleotides are TGTGCCAGCAGCGTAGGACAAACAGATACGCAGTATTTT. Amino acids: CASSVGQTDTQYF.

V and J are TRBV20-1 and TRBJ2-3; possibly TRBD2 for D (6 bases). This CDR3 spans 14 amino acids. Trimming cost V 3 bases and J 4 bases, with 14 bases left between them. The germline gives CDR1 DFQATT, CDR2 SNEGSKA (reference sequence). This chain's CDR3 is CSAREGRRADTQYF. The CDR3 nucleotides are TGCAGTGCTAGGGAGGGGAGGAGGGCAGATACGCAGTATTTT.

As concerns this clonotype: This may come from a read error, since a much larger clone is one base off. The chain links TRBV5-1 to TRBJ2-7, with 7 positions matching TRBD1. Per the germline V gene, CDR1 is SGHRS and CDR2 is YFSETQ. This CDR3 has 15 amino acids. CDR3: CASSERDRITYELYF. CDR3 coding DNA: TGCGCCAGCAGCGAACGGGACAGAATAACCTACGAGCTGTACTTC.

The chain couples TRBV12-3 or TRBV12-4 to TRBJ2-3, with D possibly TRBD1 on 6 matching bases. The CDR3 totals 12 residues. With 5 bases removed from V and 10 bases from J, the gap between germline ends came to 13 bases. DNA for the CDR3: TGTGCCAGCAGTCCGACAGGTCGGTCGCAGTATTTT. Its protein is CASSPTGRSQYF.

This clonotype was observed many times. The CDR3 nucleotides are TGTGCCAGCAGCTTAGGGGCTAGCGCCCAAGAGACCCAGTACTTC. Translation: CASSLGASAQETQYF. The V call is TRBV7-2, the J call TRBJ2-5; weak D call: TRBD2 (6 bases). CDR1 and CDR2 (germline): SGHTA, FQGNSA. CDR3 length: 15 residues. V lost 1 base and J 1 base, leaving 10 bases between the germline ends.

This chain uses TRBV9 with TRBJ2-4, with D perhaps being TRBD1 or TRBD2 (6 bases each). Germline V gene sequence: CDR1 SGDLS, CDR2 YYNGEE. Trimming took 4 bases from V and 6 from J, leaving 20 bases between them. The CDR3 is 16 residues long. CDR3 sequence reads: CASSPQQGPGGNIQYF. For the CDR3, the DNA is TGTGCCAGCAGCCCCCAACAGGGCCCCGGGGGAAACATTCAGTACTTC.

This clonotype was counted a few times. The chain uses TRBV9 and TRBJ2-3, with no clear D. CDR1 and CDR2 from the germline V gene are SGDLS and YYNGEE. The length of the CDR3 is 13 residues. Trimming shortened V by 4 bases and J by 9 bases, and 15 bases separated the two germline ends. CDR3 bases: TGTGCCAGCAGCCCAGCGCCCCAGAACACGCAGTATTTT. Its translation: CASSPAPQNTQYF.

The rearrangement uses TRBV28 and TRBJ2-4, with 9 bases aligning to TRBD1. The J call may be faulty, since TRBJ2-7 better matches the DNA end. The CDR3 has 15 amino acids. CDR1 is MDHEN and CDR2 is SYDVKM in the germline V gene. The CDR3 DNA reads as TGTGCCAGCAGTTTTAGGGACAGGGAATTCTACGAGCAGTACTTC. Translating it yields CASSFRDREFYEQYF.

V is TRBV27 and J is TRBJ1-5; TRBD1 aligns across 8 bases. Trimming took 5 bases from V and 7 from J; bases not matched to a gene: 13. The V gene's germline CDR1 is MNHEY and CDR2 SMNVEV (reference sequence). CDR3 length equals 16 residues. The CDR3 region has the DNA TGTGCCAGCAGTCCAACCCTTCAGGGGGCTGAACAGCCCCAGCATTTT. Its translation: CASSPTLQGAEQPQHF.

V and J are TRBV4-1 and TRBJ1-2; 10 bases are a match to TRBD1. The germline gives CDR1 MGHRA, CDR2 YSYEKL. The J segment lost 1 base and the V segment lost 0 bases, leaving 8 bases of the junction unmatched. The CDR3 runs 18 residues. CDR3 region: CASSQDDDRGRSNYGYTF. CDR3 nucleotides: TGCGCCAGCAGCCAAGACGACGACAGGGGGCGCAGTAACTATGGCTACACCTTC.

This clonotype was detected only a few times. This rearrangement joins TRBV6-2 or TRBV6-3 to TRBJ1-1; D gene unclear. The V gene's germline CDR1 is MNHEY and CDR2 SVGEGT. The CDR3 is 12 residues long. V lost 0 bases and J lost 10, with 9 bases in between. This CDR3 reads CASSYSMQGAFF. CDR3 nucleotide sequence: TGTGCCAGCAGTTACTCGATGCAAGGAGCTTTCTTT.

To note about this clonotype: The junction departs from germline at one end; a sequencing error may be responsible. The rearrangement joins TRBV20-1 to TRBJ2-5; 8 nucleotides agree with TRBD2. The DNA end is a closer match to TRBJ2-7, so the J assignment may be wrong. The germline CDR1 and CDR2 sequences are DFQATT and SNEGSKA (reference sequence). This CDR3 spans 16 amino acids. CDR3 DNA: TGCAGTGCTAGACATGAGATTAGCGGGGCCTCCCACGAGCAGTACTTC. It specifies CSARHEISGASHEQYF.

V is TRBV2 and J is TRBJ1-2; D ambiguous. This CDR3 has 13 residues. The germline gives CDR1 SNHLY, CDR2 FYNNEI. Trimming cost V 2 bases and J 5 bases, with 9 bases left between them. DNA of the CDR3: TGTGCCAGCAGTGAAATATCGGATTATGGCTACACCTTC. Protein sequence: CASSEISDYGYTF.

This clonotype has only a few counts. The genes are TRBV28 and TRBJ2-7; no definite D call. Germline V gives CDR1 MDHEN, CDR2 SYDVKM. This CDR3 has 13 amino acids. V lost 3 bases to trimming and J lost 3 bases, with 9 bases between them. The CDR3 reads CASSFVGNYEQYF. CDR3 sequence (DNA): TGTGCCAGCAGTTTTGTAGGGAACTACGAGCAGTACTTC.

There are a few counts of this clonotype. The chain couples TRBV28 to TRBJ2-7; the D gene is possibly TRBD2 (6 bases). The CDR3 consists of 13 residues. The V gene lost 4 bases and the J gene lost 5 bases, with 12 bases spanning the gap. Germline loops: CDR1 MDHEN, CDR2 SYDVKM. The DNA for the CDR3 is TGTGCCAGCAGTTCCCCCGGGAGAAACGAGCAGTACTTC. Protein sequence: CASSSPGRNEQYF.

The rearrangement uses TRBV5-6 and TRBJ2-1; tentatively, D is TRBD1 (5 bases). The germline gives CDR1 SGHDT, CDR2 YYEEEE. V shed 3 bases and J shed 5 bases, with 9 bases lying between them. The CDR3 extends over 13 amino acids. In DNA form, the CDR3 reads TGTGCCAGCAGCTGGGGCAGGAACAATGAGCAGTTCTTC. This codes for CASSWGRNNEQFF.

This clonotype was seen a few times. The chain combines TRBV28 with TRBJ1-2; tentative D call: TRBD1 (5 bases). The length of the CDR3 is 16 residues. The germline V gene encodes CDR1 MDHEN and CDR2 SYDVKM. Trimming removed 4 bases at V and 3 bases at J, with 18 bases between. The CDR3 DNA follows: TGTGCCAGCAGTTCACTGGGCCAGCCGGGGGACTATGGCTACACCTTC. It yields the protein CASSSLGQPGDYGYTF.

Concerning this clonotype: At one boundary the junction diverges from the germline segment, which might be a read error. V usage is TRBV6-2 or TRBV6-3 and J usage is TRBJ1-1; 9 nucleotides match TRBD1. Germline CDR1 MNHEY, CDR2 SVGEGT. This CDR3 is 16 amino acids long. As DNA, the CDR3 is TGTGCCAGCACTTACGAACCGGGACAGGGAAACACTGAAGCTTTCTTT. Translating gives CASTYEPGQGNTEAFF.

This clonotype showed up just once. With a much larger clone just one base away, this may be a read error. The CDR3 sequence: CAISEGPNVQYF. DNA of the CDR3: TGTGCCATCAGTGAGGGGCCGAACGTGCAGTACTTC. J is TRBJ2-5 and V is TRBV10-3, with no clear D. The CDR3 contains 12 residues. The V and J ends lost 2 bases and 11 bases respectively, with 12 bases between them. Germline assignment: CDR1 ENHRY and CDR2 SYGVKD.

The chain is built from TRBV12-3 or TRBV12-4 and TRBJ1-1; D remains unclear. V was clipped by 11 bases and J by 1 base, with 8 bases between them. There are 11 residues in the CDR3. The DNA of the CDR3 is TGTGCCGCCCGTACGAACACTGAAGCTTTCTTT. The encoded protein is CAARTNTEAFF.

The sample holds a few counts of this clonotype. The chain combines TRBV7-2 with TRBJ2-1; D is uncertain. CDR1 and CDR2 from the germline V gene are SGHTA and FQGNSA. This CDR3 is 18 amino acids long. V was trimmed by 5 bases and J by 4 bases, leaving 24 bases between them. The CDR3 nucleotides are TGTGCCAGCAGCACAGAAAAACACCGGGTACTATTATACAATGAGCAGTTCTTC. Its translation is CASSTEKHRVLLYNEQFF.

This clonotype was counted between two and nine times. The rearrangement joins TRBV20-1 to TRBJ2-3; D remains ambiguous. With 4 bases removed from V and 0 bases from J, the gap between germline ends came to 17 bases. This CDR3 spans 16 amino acids. Germline lookup yields CDR1 DFQATT and CDR2 SNEGSKA (reference sequence). Here the CDR3 DNA reads TGCAGTGCTAAGCCATTCGGGCGAGGTAGCACAGATACGCAGTATTTT. This encodes CSAKPFGRGSTDTQYF.

The V and J genes are TRBV12-3 or TRBV12-4 and TRBJ1-5; weak D call: TRBD1 (5 bases). Trimming stripped 6 bases from V and 4 bases from J, with 16 bases between. This CDR3 comprises 15 residues. This chain's CDR3 is CASRLWGLANQPQHF. Written as DNA, the CDR3 is TGTGCCAGCAGGCTATGGGGCCTGGCAAATCAGCCCCAGCATTTT.

The V gene is TRBV20-1, the J gene TRBJ2-1, with 14 bases identical to TRBD2. J lost 9 bases, V lost 6 bases, and 13 bases had no gene match. CDR3 length: 16 amino acids. Germline-derived CDR1 and CDR2 are DFQATT and SNEGSKA (reference sequence). CDR3 region: CSAGEVRLAGGSEQFF. In DNA, the CDR3 is TGCAGTGCGGGAGAGGTTCGACTAGCGGGAGGGAGTGAGCAGTTCTTC.

Turning to this clonotype: Its ends do not fully match the called genes, so a read error is possible. The V call is TRBV7-3, the J call TRBJ2-3, with D maybe TRBD2 (5 bases). The germline V gene encodes CDR1 SGHTA and CDR2 FQGTGA. The CDR3 runs to 14 residues. CDR3 coding DNA: TGTGCCTGCAGCTTACCCGGGGAAACAGATACGCAGTATTTT. Its translation is CACSLPGETDTQYF.

The genes are TRBV7-6 and TRBJ2-1; D is uncertain. Germline V gene sequence: CDR1 SGHVS, CDR2 FNYEAQ. The length of the CDR3 is 15 residues. V was trimmed by 1 base and J by 0 bases, leaving 7 bases between them. The CDR3 DNA follows: TGTGCCAGCAGCTTAGAGCCAGTCTCCTACAATGAGCAGTTCTTC. This encodes CASSLEPVSYNEQFF.